This entry lists 32 T cell receptor beta chains sequenced from one sample in a study of blood T cell repertoires in COVID-19. Data came from immunoSEQ multiplex PCR; TCRdb stores just in-frame clones and leaves some out. The top ten clones hold around 12% of a sample with under 85,000 clones, 86% of them seen once. The material sequenced was peripheral blood. The receptor set was obtained from a human donor in a cohort sampled during active COVID-19.

The chain joins TRBV5-4 to TRBJ2-5; 8 nucleotides match TRBD2. The CDR3 runs 14 residues. The germline V gene has CDR1 SGHNT and CDR2 YYREEE (reference sequence). With V trimmed by 4 bases and J by 4 bases, 6 bases remained unmatched. The CDR3 region is CASSPDGRGETQYF. In DNA, the CDR3 is TGTGCCAGCAGCCCGGACGGGAGGGGAGAGACCCAGTACTTC.

The V call is TRBV3-1 (or the pseudogene TRBV3-2), the J call TRBJ1-2, with 8 bases that match TRBD1. CDR3 length equals 15 residues. V lost 4 bases and J lost 8; bases outside the gene matches: 12. Germline values: CDR1 LGHDT, CDR2 YNNKEL (reference sequence). The CDR3, as DNA: TGTGCCAGCAGCCGTTTTACAGGGGGAACGGGCGGCTACACCTTC. Translation gives CASSRFTGGTGGYTF.

V is TRBV5-5 and J is TRBJ2-5; 9 bases map to TRBD2. V was pared by 4 bases and J by 2 bases, with 9 bases of the junction left unmatched. Germline V gene lookup returns CDR1 SGHKS and CDR2 YYEKEE (reference sequence). This CDR3 region has 16 residues. The CDR3 nucleotides read TGTGCCAGCAGCCCCTGGCGGGGGGGCCTACAAGAGACCCAGTACTTC. Translating it yields CASSPWRGGLQETQYF.

This clone has just a few counts. The rearrangement joins TRBV12-5 to TRBJ1-5; 10 nucleotides match TRBD1. This CDR3 has 14 amino acids. Unmatched junction bases numbered 3, after V lost 5 bases and J lost 5 bases. Germline CDR1 and CDR2: LGHNT and FRNRAP. CDR3 bases: TGTGCTAGTGGTCTTGACAGGGGGCATCAGCCCCAGCATTTT. It specifies CASGLDRGHQPQHF.

The chain links TRBV14 to TRBJ2-1; no clear D gene. The V end was cut by 0 bases, the J end by 6 bases, with 9 bases between. Germline V gives CDR1 SGHDN, CDR2 FVKESK. The CDR3 is made up of 14 amino acids. CDR3 loop: CASSQDLSVNEQFF. The CDR3, as DNA: TGTGCCAGCAGCCAAGATCTCTCCGTCAATGAGCAGTTCTTC.

The chain combines TRBV7-7 with TRBJ2-5, with D maybe TRBD2 (6 bases). Trimming took off 2 bases at V and 0 bases at J, with 7 bases between the two ends. CDR3 length: 14 amino acids. Germline V CDR1 and CDR2: SSHAT, FNYEAQ (reference sequence). DNA of the CDR3: TGTGCCAGCAGCTTACCGGGGGACCAAGAGACCCAGTACTTC. Encoded protein: CASSLPGDQETQYF.

The CDR3 DNA is TGTGCCAGCAGCCCTAGACAGGGGGAAGATACGCAGTATTTT. Protein product: CASSPRQGEDTQYF. This chain joins TRBV7-9 and TRBJ2-3, with 9 positions matching TRBD1. Germline CDR1 reads SEHNR; CDR2 reads FQNEAQ (reference sequence). The CDR3 runs 14 residues. Losses at the gene ends were 5 bases for V and 5 bases for J; bases not matched to a gene: 5.

The DNA of the CDR3 is TGTGCCAGCAGCTTTGGACAGCTAAATTCACCCCTCCACTTT. Amino acid sequence: CASSFGQLNSPLHF. The chain uses TRBV5-4 and TRBJ1-6; D may be TRBD1 (6 bases). There are 14 residues in the CDR3. Per germline, CDR1 SGHNT and CDR2 YYREEE (reference sequence). V was shortened by 2 bases and J by 7 bases, with 10 bases between the two germline ends.

The chain links TRBV27 to TRBJ1-5, with D maybe TRBD1 (6 bases). This CDR3 is 18 amino acids long. V lost 6 bases and J 2 bases, leaving 23 bases between the germline ends. Germline assignment: CDR1 MNHEY and CDR2 SMNVEV (reference sequence). The CDR3 DNA is TGTGCCAGCAGCCACCCACCTCGGGACACAAGTCGCAATCAGCCCCAGCATTTT. Translation: CASSHPPRDTSRNQPQHF.

The chain is built from TRBV11-2 and TRBJ2-7, with 9 nucleotides matching TRBD1. The V and J ends lost 5 bases and 4 bases, in that order; junction bases with no gene match: 0. Per the germline V gene, CDR1 is SGHAT and CDR2 is FQNNGV. The CDR3 has 12 residues. Here the CDR3 DNA reads TGTGCCAGCAGCGGGACAGGGTACGAGCAGTACTTC. Encoded protein: CASSGTGYEQYF. The variable domain in full, completed from reference TRBV11-2 and TRBJ2-7, reads EAGVAQSPRYKIIEKRQSVAFWCNPISGHATLYWYQQILGQGPKLLIQFQNNGVVDDSQLPKDRFSAERLKGVDSTLKIQPAKLEDSAVYLCASSGTGYEQYFGPGTRLTVT.

V gene TRBV5-4 combines with J gene TRBJ2-1; 12 bases are shared with TRBD2. J gave up 7 bases and V 0 bases, and 8 bases lay outside the gene matches. Germline values: CDR1 SGHNT, CDR2 YYREEE (reference sequence). The CDR3 covers 17 residues. CDR3 in amino acids: CASSLVRASGGANEQFF. CDR3 coding DNA: TGTGCCAGCAGCTTGGTTCGGGCTAGCGGGGGGGCGAATGAGCAGTTCTTC.

The chain couples TRBV19 to TRBJ2-1; 12 bases match TRBD2. The CDR3 covers 15 residues. Per germline, CDR1 LNHDA and CDR2 SQIVND (reference sequence). The junction had 3 bases not matched to a gene; V was cut back by 3 bases and J by 6 bases. This chain's CDR3 is CASSIRLAGANEQFF. In DNA form, the CDR3 reads TGTGCCAGTAGTATCCGACTAGCGGGGGCCAATGAGCAGTTCTTC.

J is TRBJ2-3 and V is TRBV10-1; tentative D call: TRBD2 (6 bases). In germline, CDR1 is WNHNN, CDR2 SYGVQD (reference sequence). Trimming stripped 2 bases from V and 4 bases from J, with 10 bases between. CDR3 length: 14 residues. The CDR3 sequence is CASSERRGADTQYF. The CDR3 DNA is TGCGCCAGCAGTGAGAGGAGGGGCGCAGATACGCAGTATTTT.

This rearrangement joins TRBV6-4 to TRBJ2-3, with D uncertain. V dropped 5 bases and J dropped 5 bases, with 11 bases sitting between them. The CDR3 is 13 amino acids. The germline CDR1 and CDR2 sequences are MRHNA and SNTAGT. CDR3 loop: CASSPSDGDTQYF. The CDR3 nucleotides read TGTGCCAGCAGTCCCTCAGATGGAGATACGCAGTATTTT.

The genes are TRBV21-1 and TRBJ2-2; TRBD1, as called in the table, went unchecked against the DNA. TRBV21-1 is a pseudogene segment. CDR3 size: 17 residues. CDR3 in amino acids: CASSTTGTSGNTGELFF. Written as DNA, the CDR3 is TGTGCCAGCAGCACTACCGGGACATCCGGAAACACCGGGGAGCTGTTTTTT.

This clone was picked up one time. Other DNA variants within this sample encode the same CDR3. The chain joins TRBV5-1 to TRBJ2-5, with 8 bases identical to TRBD1. Germline lookup yields CDR1 SGHRS and CDR2 YFSETQ. V lost 2 bases and J lost 2; bases outside the gene matches: 2. The CDR3 sequence is 14 residues long. CDR3 nucleotides: TGCGCCAGCAGCTTCGGACAGGGTCAAGAGACCCAGTACTTC. Its protein product is CASSFGQGQETQYF. The whole variable domain, remainder taken from reference TRBV5-1 and TRBJ2-5, is KAGVTQTPRYLIKTRGQQVTLSCSPISGHRSVSWYQQTPGQGLQFLFEYFSETQRNKGNFPGRFSGRQFSNSRSEMNVSTLELGDSALYLCASSFGQGQETQYFGPGTRLLVL.

This chain links TRBV9 with TRBJ2-3; the D gene is possibly TRBD1 (8 bases). Per germline, CDR1 SGDLS and CDR2 YYNGEE. The CDR3 runs 16 residues. The V end lost 4 bases, the J end lost 4 bases, and 19 bases lay between the germline ends. As DNA, the CDR3 is TGTGCCAGCAGCCCTCTGGCACAGGGGGGGCCAGATACGCAGTATTTT. Its translation: CASSPLAQGGPDTQYF. The complete variable domain, with remaining parts taken from reference TRBV9 and TRBJ2-3, reads DSGVTQTPKHLITATGQRVTLRCSPRSGDLSVYWYQQSLDQGLQFLIQYYNGEERAKGNILERFSAQQFPDLHSELNLSSLELGDSALYFCASSPLAQGGPDTQYFGPGTRLTVL.

The V and J genes are TRBV9 and TRBJ2-3; a weak D match, TRBD2 (7 bases). CDR1 and CDR2 (germline): SGDLS, YYNGEE. V lost 4 bases and J 3 bases, leaving 18 bases between the germline ends. The CDR3 totals 16 residues. The CDR3 nucleotides read TGTGCCAGCAGCCCCGGGGAAAGGGGGGGTACAGATACGCAGTATTTT. Protein product: CASSPGERGGTDTQYF.

Relative to its sample, this clone is medium-sized. This chain links TRBV4-2 with TRBJ2-7, with D perhaps TRBD1 (6 bases). CDR3 length equals 15 residues. The germline V gene has CDR1 LGHNA and CDR2 YNFKEQ. With 2 bases removed from V and 3 bases from J, the gap between germline ends came to 14 bases. The CDR3 here is CASSQTQGFDYEQYF. The CDR3, as DNA: TGTGCCAGCAGCCAAACACAGGGTTTTGACTACGAGCAGTACTTC.

V and J are TRBV7-9 and TRBJ1-2, with D possibly being TRBD1 (5 bases). Germline-derived CDR1 and CDR2 are SEHNR and FQNEAQ (reference sequence). Trimming took 0 bases from V and 9 from J, leaving 11 bases between them. This CDR3 is 13 amino acids long. This chain's CDR3 is CASSLAGTGSYTF. In DNA form, the CDR3 reads TGTGCCAGCAGCTTAGCAGGGACTGGAAGCTACACCTTC.

The J gene is TRBJ2-5, the V gene TRBV7-9; D is perhaps TRBD1 (5 bases). Trimming removed 2 bases from V and 2 bases from J, with 6 bases in between. This CDR3 comprises 13 residues. Per germline, CDR1 SEHNR and CDR2 FQNEAQ (reference sequence). This chain's CDR3 is CASSLQGQETQYF. The CDR3, as DNA: TGTGCCAGCAGCTTACAGGGACAAGAGACCCAGTACTTC.

The V gene is TRBV11-2, the J gene TRBJ1-1; 8 bases align to TRBD1. V was pared by 3 bases and J by 6 bases, with 6 bases of the junction left unmatched. CDR3 length: 14 residues. Germline V lookup: CDR1 SGHAT, CDR2 FQNNGV. CDR3 in amino acids: CASSLDRVIAEAFF. DNA of the CDR3: TGTGCCAGCAGCTTGGACAGGGTGATCGCTGAAGCTTTCTTT. Drawing the rest from reference TRBV11-2 and TRBJ1-1, the complete variable domain is EAGVAQSPRYKIIEKRQSVAFWCNPISGHATLYWYQQILGQGPKLLIQFQNNGVVDDSQLPKDRFSAERLKGVDSTLKIQPAKLEDSAVYLCASSLDRVIAEAFFGQGTRLTVV.

V and J are TRBV11-2 and TRBJ2-7, with TRBD1 matching over 9 bases. V dropped 5 bases and J dropped 9; count of bases not matched to a gene: 17. The length of the CDR3 is 16 residues. Germline assignment: CDR1 SGHAT and CDR2 FQNNGV. The CDR3, as DNA: TGTGCCAGCAGCCCCATAGACAGGGGGTATACTACGGGGCAGTACTTC. It codes for CASSPIDRGYTTGQYF.

V gene TRBV30 combines with J gene TRBJ1-2; 7 nucleotides line up with TRBD1. CDR1 is GTSNPN and CDR2 is SVGIG in the germline V gene (reference sequence). With V trimmed by 4 bases and J by 2 bases, 4 bases remained unmatched. This CDR3 has 13 amino acids. The CDR3 DNA sequence: TGTGCCTGGACCACGGACAGGAACTATGGCTACACCTTC. Protein sequence: CAWTTDRNYGYTF. The whole variable domain, filled in from reference TRBV30 and TRBJ1-2, reads SQTIHQWPATLVQPVGSPLSLECTVEGTSNPNLYWYRQAAGRGLQLLFYSVGIGQISSEVPQNLSASRPQDRQFILSSKKLLLSDSGFYLCAWTTDRNYGYTFGSGTRLTVV.

V usage is TRBV9 and J usage is TRBJ2-5, with 7 bases that match TRBD1. CDR1 SGDLS and CDR2 YYNGEE come from the germline V gene. The ends lost 1 base at V and 3 bases at J; junction bases unmatched: 0. The CDR3 runs to 13 residues. The CDR3 nucleotides read TGTGCCAGCAGCGTAACAGGGGAAGAGACCCAGTACTTC. This sequence encodes CASSVTGEETQYF.

This clone was seen only a few times. The chain carries TRBV5-5 and TRBJ2-7; no definite D call. The CDR3 sequence is 14 residues long. Per the germline V gene, CDR1 is SGHKS and CDR2 is YYEKEE (reference sequence). V was clipped by 0 bases and J by 2 bases, with 9 bases between them. For the CDR3, the DNA is TGTGCCAGCAGCTTGGCCGACATACCCTACGAGCAGTACTTC. Amino acid sequence: CASSLADIPYEQYF.

The chain carries TRBV5-1 and TRBJ1-1; unclear D gene. CDR3 size: 14 residues. CDR1 and CDR2 (germline): SGHRS, YFSETQ. V was trimmed by 0 bases and J by 6 bases, leaving 12 bases between them. This CDR3 reads CASSLGGGYPEAFF. The CDR3 DNA is TGCGCCAGCAGCTTGGGAGGAGGTTATCCTGAAGCTTTCTTT.

V and J are TRBV18 and TRBJ2-7; 9 positions agree with TRBD2. V was pared by 5 bases and J by 2 bases, with 7 bases of the junction left unmatched. The CDR3 is 15 residues long. The germline gives CDR1 KGHSH, CDR2 LQKENI. CDR3: CASSSQWTSAYEQYF. CDR3 sequence (DNA): TGTGCCAGCTCATCCCAATGGACTAGCGCCTACGAGCAGTACTTC.

The chain uses TRBV7-9 and TRBJ1-6; D is unclear. The germline gives CDR1 SEHNR, CDR2 FQNEAQ (reference sequence). V was cut by 4 bases and J by 10 bases, with 8 bases left in between. This CDR3 contains 12 residues. DNA for the CDR3: TGTGCCAGCAGCTCGATTGGCTCACCCCTCCACTTT. Amino acids: CASSSIGSPLHF.

This sequence joins TRBV5-1 and TRBJ1-1; possible D gene TRBD1, 6 bases. CDR3 length: 14 residues. The germline V gene has CDR1 SGHRS and CDR2 YFSETQ. V shed 0 bases and J shed 3 bases, with 9 bases lying between them. As DNA, the CDR3 is TGCGCCAGCAGCTTGGGACAGGTTTACACTGAAGCTTTCTTT. This codes for CASSLGQVYTEAFF.

The chain couples TRBV18 to TRBJ1-1; possible D gene TRBD1, 5 bases. The CDR3 covers 14 residues. Trimming stripped 2 bases from V and 3 bases from J, with 10 bases between. Per the germline V gene, CDR1 is KGHSH and CDR2 is LQKENI. CDR3 region: CASSPLGRDTEAFF. The CDR3 region has the DNA TGTGCCAGCTCACCATTGGGCAGGGACACTGAAGCTTTCTTT.

The chain has TRBV4-2 and TRBJ1-5; D is perhaps TRBD1 (6 bases). The germline gives CDR1 LGHNA, CDR2 YNFKEQ. This CDR3 is built from 15 residues. Trimming pared 6 bases from V and 4 bases from J, leaving 16 bases between. DNA for the CDR3: TGTGCCAGCAGGCCCGGGACAACAGGAAATCAGCCCCAGCATTTT. It encodes CASRPGTTGNQPQHF.